The 30 T cell receptor beta chains below all came from one sample that was sequenced in a study of identical twins. TCRdb re-analysed the 5' RACE reads in MiXCR, keeping a single row per CDR3 protein. The data hold approximately 260,000 distinct CDR3 sequences, with around 8% observed a single time. These data are also associated with another study on yellow fever vaccine responses in identical twins.

Sequencing was done on a sample of CD8+ T cells sorted from blood. All receptors derive from a woman in her late teens or twenties in good health.

Many counts were recorded for this clonotype. The chain joins TRBV12-3 or TRBV12-4 to TRBJ2-3; D tentatively fits TRBD1 or TRBD2 (5 bases each). CDR3 size: 14 residues. Trimming took 3 bases from V and 0 from J, leaving 7 bases between them. The CDR3: CASSFWGSTDTQYF. The CDR3 DNA sequence: TGTGCCAGCAGTTTTTGGGGGAGCACAGATACGCAGTATTTT.

This clonotype was seen a few times. This rearrangement joins TRBV28 to TRBJ2-1, with a tentative D call TRBD2 (7 bases). Germline CDR1 is MDHEN and CDR2 is SYDVKM. The V gene lost 4 bases and the J gene lost 0 bases, with 10 bases spanning the gap. This CDR3 spans 15 amino acids. The CDR3 sequence: CASSWGGGSYNEQFF. The CDR3 region has the DNA TGTGCCAGCAGTTGGGGGGGCGGCTCCTACAATGAGCAGTTCTTC.

There are many counts of this clonotype. The V gene is TRBV20-1, the J gene TRBJ2-1; perhaps TRBD2 as D (5 bases). Between the trimmed V and J ends, which lost 4 bases and 2 bases, there was a span of 15 bases. Per germline, CDR1 DFQATT and CDR2 SNEGSKA (reference sequence). The CDR3 runs to 15 residues. The CDR3 protein is CSANEGEGTYNEQFF. CDR3 DNA: TGCAGTGCTAACGAGGGCGAGGGTACCTACAATGAGCAGTTCTTC.

This clonotype was found many times. V and J are TRBV5-1 and TRBJ1-4, with unresolved D. The CDR3 spans 16 residues. Trimming cost V 0 bases and J 8 bases, with 17 bases left between them. Germline CDR1 and CDR2: SGHRS and YFSETQ. The CDR3 protein is CASSLGPGITTEKLFF. Here the CDR3 DNA reads TGCGCCAGCAGCTTGGGGCCAGGAATTACCACGGAAAAACTGTTTTTT.

The chain employs TRBV6-5 and TRBJ2-7; D is perhaps TRBD2 (6 bases). The V and J ends lost 2 bases and 3 bases respectively, with 17 bases between them. The CDR3 length is 16 residues. Germline V gives CDR1 MNHEY, CDR2 SVGAGI. CDR3 protein: CASSYTEGNGGYEQYF. The CDR3 DNA follows: TGTGCCAGCAGTTACACGGAGGGTAACGGGGGCTACGAGCAGTACTTC.

The chain joins TRBV7-8 to TRBJ2-2; D tentatively reads TRBD1 or TRBD2 (5 bases each). This CDR3 is 16 amino acids long. Germline CDR1 is SGHVS and CDR2 is FQNEAQ. V lost 2 bases and J lost 6, with 16 bases in between. The chain's CDR3 is CASSLRPGRDAGELFF. The CDR3 bases are TGTGCCAGCAGCTTAAGACCGGGACGGGATGCCGGGGAGCTGTTTTTT. Looking up the rest from reference TRBV7-8 and TRBJ2-2 gives the full variable domain: GAGVSQSPRYKVAKRGQDVALRCDPISGHVSLFWYQQALGQGPEFLTYFQNEAQLDKSGLPSDRFFAERPEGSVSTLKIQRTQQEDSAVYLCASSLRPGRDAGELFFGEGSRLTVL.

The CDR3 nucleotides are TGTGCGATAGAAGGATACAATGAGCAGTTCTTC. The encoded protein is CAIEGYNEQFF. This chain connects TRBV24-1 to TRBJ2-1; D call uncertain. Per the germline V gene, CDR1 is KGHDR and CDR2 is SFDVKD. This CDR3 is 11 amino acids long.

This clonotype was recorded at least ten times. The V and J genes are TRBV7-8 and TRBJ2-1, with D possibly matching TRBD2 (5 bases). This CDR3 has 15 amino acids. V lost 2 bases to trimming and J lost 2 bases, with 10 bases between them. Germline-derived CDR1 and CDR2 are SGHVS and FQNEAQ. In nucleotides, the CDR3 is TGTGCCAGCAGCTTATCGGGATCGGCCTACAATGAGCAGTTCTTC. Translated: CASSLSGSAYNEQFF.

The table lists this clonotype with many counts. The rearrangement joins TRBV20-1 to TRBJ1-2; no clear D. Looked up from germline, CDR1 is DFQATT and CDR2 is SNEGSKA (reference sequence). The V gene lost 6 bases and the J gene lost 8 bases, with 7 bases spanning the gap. CDR3 size: 9 residues. The CDR3 protein is CSAPRGYTF. The DNA for the CDR3 is TGCAGTGCCCCCCGAGGCTACACCTTC.

The V and J genes are TRBV20-1 and TRBJ2-7, with 8 nucleotides matching TRBD2. Germline values: CDR1 DFQATT, CDR2 SNEGSKA (reference sequence). This CDR3 spans 13 amino acids. Unmatched junction bases numbered 6, after V lost 5 bases and J lost 3 bases. The CDR3 region has the DNA TGCAGTGCTCTGGGACTAGACATCTACGAGCAGTACTTC. Amino acid sequence: CSALGLDIYEQYF.

This clonotype was found many times. V usage is TRBV7-9 and J usage is TRBJ2-7, with D uncertain. The CDR3 contains 13 residues. The germline V gene encodes CDR1 SEHNR and CDR2 FQNEAQ (reference sequence). V was clipped by 4 bases and J by 6 bases, with 13 bases between them. The CDR3 bases are TGTGCCAGCAGCTCTGTCAATGGTGGCGAGCAGTACTTC. Its translation is CASSSVNGGEQYF.

The chain uses TRBV6-1 and TRBJ2-7, with D perhaps TRBD2 (6 bases). CDR1 MNHNS and CDR2 SASEGT come from the germline V gene. Trimming removed 7 bases from V and 6 bases from J, with 19 bases in between. CDR3 length: 14 amino acids. The CDR3 DNA reads TGTGCCAGCACCGAGAAGCGGAGGGGTGTCGAGCAGTACTTC. This gives the protein CASTEKRRGVEQYF.

The chain uses TRBV28 and TRBJ1-5; TRBD1 agrees at 10 bases. CDR1 MDHEN and CDR2 SYDVKM come from the germline V gene. The CDR3 consists of 15 residues. V gave up 5 bases and J gave up 9 bases; unmatched junction bases: 10. The CDR3 protein is CASSPRDRGRGPQHF. DNA for the CDR3: TGTGCCAGCAGTCCCCGGGACAGGGGCCGGGGGCCCCAGCATTTT.

The chain is built from TRBV15 and TRBJ2-5; no definite D call. CDR1 and CDR2 (germline): LNHNV, YYDKDF (reference sequence). V was pared by 1 base and J by 2 bases, with 11 bases between. The CDR3 totals 15 residues. The CDR3 spells CATSRARGRQETQYF. CDR3 bases: TGTGCCACCAGCAGAGCTCGCGGTCGGCAAGAGACCCAGTACTTC.

This clonotype was counted at least ten times. V usage is TRBV12-3 or TRBV12-4 and J usage is TRBJ2-3; 8 positions match TRBD2. This CDR3 has 15 residues. V dropped 3 bases and J dropped 2; count of bases not matched to a gene: 4. The CDR3 region is CASSFREGFTDTQYF. In DNA form, the CDR3 reads TGTGCCAGCAGTTTCCGGGAGGGCTTCACAGATACGCAGTATTTT.

J is TRBJ1-4 and V is TRBV12-3 or TRBV12-4; D gene unclear. The germline V and J ends were trimmed by 6 bases and 4 bases, with 15 bases remaining between them. There are 15 residues in the CDR3. CDR3 region: CASRRALDGNEKLFF. In DNA form, the CDR3 reads TGTGCCAGCAGGCGGGCCCTGGACGGTAATGAAAAACTGTTTTTT.

This clonotype turned up a few times. The gene calls are TRBV6-2 or TRBV6-3 and TRBJ2-5, with unresolved D. Trimming took 7 bases from V and 2 from J, leaving 14 bases between them. In germline, CDR1 is MNHEY, CDR2 SVGEGT. CDR3 length: 14 residues. The CDR3 DNA reads as TGTGCCAGCACGCGTCCGTACAGTCAAGAGACCCAGTACTTC. This encodes CASTRPYSQETQYF.

This clonotype was seen at least ten times. V gene TRBV5-1 combines with J gene TRBJ2-7; TRBD2 aligns across 10 bases. This CDR3 is built from 15 residues. With 4 bases clipped from V and 2 bases from J, the junction kept 6 bases outside the gene matches. Germline V lookup: CDR1 SGHRS, CDR2 YFSETQ. The CDR3 bases are TGCGCCAGCAGCCCTATAGCGGGAGGACCCTACGAGCAGTACTTC. Residues: CASSPIAGGPYEQYF.

This clonotype has at least ten counts. The chain couples TRBV7-9 to TRBJ1-4, with 9 bases matching TRBD1. Germline V lookup: CDR1 SEHNR, CDR2 FQNEAQ (reference sequence). J lost 8 bases, V lost 4 bases, and 5 bases had no gene match. The CDR3 sequence is 14 residues long. CDR3 DNA: TGTGCCAGCAGCTCGATGGACAGGGGAGAAAAACTGTTTTTT. This codes for CASSSMDRGEKLFF. The full variable domain, its missing parts supplied by reference TRBV7-9 and TRBJ1-4, is DTGVSQNPRHKITKRGQNVTFRCDPISEHNRLYWYRQTLGQGPEFLTYFQNEAQLEKSRLLSDRFSAERPKGSFSTLEIQRTEQGDSAMYLCASSSMDRGEKLFFGSGTQLSVL.

The chain employs TRBV27 and TRBJ2-7, with 7 bases fitting TRBD1. The CDR3 runs to 13 residues. Germline CDR1 reads MNHEY; CDR2 reads SMNVEV (reference sequence). J lost 3 bases, V lost 5 bases, and 4 bases had no gene match. The CDR3 here is CASSKGQNYEQYF. The CDR3 coding sequence is TGTGCCAGCAGTAAGGGACAGAACTACGAGCAGTACTTC.

This clonotype was seen ten or more times. The chain has TRBV6-1 and TRBJ2-2; 8 positions match TRBD1. V trimming: 6 bases; J trimming: 1 base; junction bases outside the gene matches: 4. CDR1 and CDR2 from the germline V gene are MNHNS and SASEGT. The CDR3 is 15 residues long. CDR3 DNA sequence: TGTGCCAGCAGAGCCGGGACAGGGAACACCGGGGAGCTGTTTTTT. Its translation: CASRAGTGNTGELFF.

This clonotype turned up a few times. The junction does not match germline at one end; this may be a read error. The chain combines TRBV5-6 with TRBJ2-1, with D perhaps matching TRBD1 (6 bases). This CDR3 is 14 amino acids long. From germline, CDR1 is SGHDT and CDR2 YYEEEE. The CDR3 sequence: CTSSLVGAGNEQFF. For the CDR3, the DNA is TGTACCAGCAGCTTAGTGGGGGCAGGGAATGAGCAGTTCTTC.

CDR3 protein: CASSLVGQVNTDTQYF. CDR3 in DNA: TGTGCCAGCAGCTTAGTGGGACAGGTGAACACAGATACGCAGTATTTT. The chain combines TRBV7-9 with TRBJ2-3; 8 positions agree with TRBD1. The germline CDR1 and CDR2 sequences are SEHNR and FQNEAQ (reference sequence). This CDR3 is 16 amino acids long. Losses at the gene ends were 1 base for V and 2 bases for J; bases not matched to a gene: 5.

This clonotype turned up a few times. The chain couples TRBV7-9 to TRBJ2-7, with D unresolved. The CDR3 length is 12 residues. Germline V gene sequence: CDR1 SEHNR, CDR2 FQNEAQ (reference sequence). The ends were cut back, 5 bases at V and 6 bases at J, with 11 bases in the middle. CDR3 sequence reads: CASSRREGEQYF. The CDR3 DNA is TGTGCCAGCAGCCGAAGGGAAGGCGAGCAGTACTTC.

This chain links TRBV29-1 with TRBJ1-2, with 10 bases fitting TRBD1. After removal of 5 bases from V and 13 bases from J, the junction contained 10 bases not matched to a gene. The germline V gene encodes CDR1 SQVTM and CDR2 ANQGSEA. There are 12 residues in the CDR3. The chain's CDR3 is CSVSGTGAQFTF. The CDR3 DNA is TGCAGCGTTTCCGGGACAGGGGCCCAGTTCACCTTC.

The genes are TRBV5-8 and TRBJ2-1; either TRBD1 or TRBD2 may fit D (5 bases each). This CDR3 has 13 residues. Germline V gives CDR1 SGHTS, CDR2 YDEGEE. Trimming shortened V by 8 bases and J by 6 bases, and 15 bases separated the two germline ends. CDR3 nucleotide sequence: TGTGCCAGGGGGGAGAGCCTCCTCAATGAGCAGTTCTTC. Residues: CARGESLLNEQFF. Based on the CDR3 plus reference TRBV5-8 and TRBJ2-1, the full variable domain is EAGVTQSPTHLIKTRGQQATLRCSPISGHTSVYWYQQALGLGLQFLLWYDEGEERNRGNFPPRFSGRQFPNYSSELNVNALELEDSALYLCARGESLLNEQFFGPGTRLTVL.

J is TRBJ2-4 and V is TRBV6-2 or TRBV6-3; 8 bases are a match to TRBD2. J was trimmed by 9 bases and V by 5 bases; bases with no gene match: 6. The CDR3 totals 13 residues. Germline CDR1 reads MNHEY; CDR2 reads SVGEGT. For the CDR3, the DNA is TGTGCCAGCAGTCAGCGGGAGTGGTTCATTCAGTACTTC. Residues: CASSQREWFIQYF.

V is TRBV4-3 and J is TRBJ2-2; D is unclear. Germline V CDR1 and CDR2: LGHNA, YSLEER. V was trimmed by 0 bases and J by 6 bases, leaving 11 bases between them. The CDR3 has 15 residues. This CDR3 reads CASSQDRWGSGELFF. The CDR3 DNA follows: TGCGCCAGCAGCCAAGATCGTTGGGGTTCCGGGGAGCTGTTTTTT.

This clonotype has a handful of counts. The V and J genes are TRBV29-1 and TRBJ1-2, with D unclear. Germline-derived CDR1 and CDR2 are SQVTM and ANQGSEA. V was shortened by 1 base and J by 3 bases, with 15 bases between the two germline ends. This CDR3 has 15 amino acids. The CDR3 is CSVEGGYSPDYGYTF. In nucleotides, the CDR3 is TGCAGCGTTGAAGGTGGATACTCTCCTGACTATGGCTACACCTTC.

V usage is TRBV7-8 and J usage is TRBJ2-1; D is unclear. Germline loops: CDR1 SGHVS, CDR2 FQNEAQ. This CDR3 spans 14 amino acids. The V and J ends lost 1 base and 12 bases respectively, with 16 bases between them. CDR3 residues: CASSLVDPTAAQFF. The CDR3 bases are TGTGCCAGCAGCTTAGTAGACCCCACCGCTGCGCAGTTCTTC.